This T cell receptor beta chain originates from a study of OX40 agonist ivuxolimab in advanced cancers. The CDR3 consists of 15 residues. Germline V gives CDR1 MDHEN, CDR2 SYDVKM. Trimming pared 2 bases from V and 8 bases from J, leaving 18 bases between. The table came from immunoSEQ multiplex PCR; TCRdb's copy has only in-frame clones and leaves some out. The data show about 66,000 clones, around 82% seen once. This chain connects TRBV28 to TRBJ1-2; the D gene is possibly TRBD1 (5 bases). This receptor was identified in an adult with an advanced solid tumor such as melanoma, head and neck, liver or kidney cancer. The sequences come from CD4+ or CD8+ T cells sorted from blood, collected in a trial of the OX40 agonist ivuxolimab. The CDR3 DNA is TGTGCCAGCAGTTTAGTGGGACGGCAGGCGGGGGGCTACACCTTC. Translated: CASSLVGRQAGGYTF.